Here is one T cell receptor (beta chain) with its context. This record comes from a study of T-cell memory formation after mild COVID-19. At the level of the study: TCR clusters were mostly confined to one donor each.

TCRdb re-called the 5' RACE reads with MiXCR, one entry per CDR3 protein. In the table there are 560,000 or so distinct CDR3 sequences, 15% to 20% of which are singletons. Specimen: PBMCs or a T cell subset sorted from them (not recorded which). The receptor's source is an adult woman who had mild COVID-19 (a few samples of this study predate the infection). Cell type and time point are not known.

CDR3 sequence: CASSPGQRSLDYYGYTF. The DNA of the CDR3 is TGCGCCAGCAGCCCGGGACAGCGAAGCTTGGACTATTATGGCTACACCTTC. The rearrangement joins TRBV5-1 to TRBJ1-2; the match to TRBD1 covers 7 bases. CDR1 and CDR2 (germline): SGHRS, YFSETQ. V lost 4 bases, J lost 5 bases, and 17 bases stayed unmatched. This CDR3 comprises 17 residues.